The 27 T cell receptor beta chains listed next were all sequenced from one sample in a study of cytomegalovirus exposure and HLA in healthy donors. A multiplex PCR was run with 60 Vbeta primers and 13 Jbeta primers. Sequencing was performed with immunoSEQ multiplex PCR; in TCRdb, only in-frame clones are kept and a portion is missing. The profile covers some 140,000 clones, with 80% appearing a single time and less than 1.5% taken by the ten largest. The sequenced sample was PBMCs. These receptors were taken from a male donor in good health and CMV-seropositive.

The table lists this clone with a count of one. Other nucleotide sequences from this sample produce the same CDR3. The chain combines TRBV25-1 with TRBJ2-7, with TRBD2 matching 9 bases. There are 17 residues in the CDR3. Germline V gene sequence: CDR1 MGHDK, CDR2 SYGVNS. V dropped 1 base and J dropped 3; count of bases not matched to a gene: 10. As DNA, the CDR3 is TGTGCCAGCAGTGAATTCGAAGCAGCGGGAGGCCTCTACGAGCAGTACTTC. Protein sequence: CASSEFEAAGGLYEQYF.

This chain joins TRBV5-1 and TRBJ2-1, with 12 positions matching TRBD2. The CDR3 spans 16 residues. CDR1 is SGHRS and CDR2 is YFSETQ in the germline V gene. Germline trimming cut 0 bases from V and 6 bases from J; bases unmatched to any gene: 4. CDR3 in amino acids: CASSLVGTSGPNEQFF. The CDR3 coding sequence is TGCGCCAGCAGCTTGGTAGGGACTAGCGGGCCCAATGAGCAGTTCTTC.

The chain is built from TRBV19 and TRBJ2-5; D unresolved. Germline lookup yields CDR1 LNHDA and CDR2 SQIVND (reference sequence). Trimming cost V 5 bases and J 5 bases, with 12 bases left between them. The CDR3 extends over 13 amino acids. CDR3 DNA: TGTGCCAGTAGTGGCGGTGGGTATGAGACCCAGTACTTC. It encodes CASSGGGYETQYF.

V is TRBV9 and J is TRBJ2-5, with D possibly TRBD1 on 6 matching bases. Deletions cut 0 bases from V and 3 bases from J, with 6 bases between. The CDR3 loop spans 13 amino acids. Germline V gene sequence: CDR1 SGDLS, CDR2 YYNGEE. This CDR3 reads CASSVGTEETQYF. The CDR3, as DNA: TGTGCCAGCAGCGTAGGGACAGAAGAGACCCAGTACTTC.

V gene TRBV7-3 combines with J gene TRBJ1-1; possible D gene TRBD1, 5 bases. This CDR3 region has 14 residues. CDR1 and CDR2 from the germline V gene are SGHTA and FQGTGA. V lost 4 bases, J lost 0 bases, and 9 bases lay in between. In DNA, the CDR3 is TGTGCCAGCAGCTCGACAGTACTGAACACTGAAGCTTTCTTT. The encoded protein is CASSSTVLNTEAFF. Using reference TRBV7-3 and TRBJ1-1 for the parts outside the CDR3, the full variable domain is GAGVSQTPSNKVTEKGKYVELRCDPISGHTALYWYRQSLGQGPEFLIYFQGTGAADDSGLPNDRFFAVRPEGSVSTLKIQRTERGDSAVYLCASSSTVLNTEAFFGQGTRLTVV.

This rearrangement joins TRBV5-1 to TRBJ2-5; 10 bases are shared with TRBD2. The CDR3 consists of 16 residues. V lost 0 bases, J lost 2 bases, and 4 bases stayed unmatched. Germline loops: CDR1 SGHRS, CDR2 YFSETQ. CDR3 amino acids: CASSLGVAGGQETQYF. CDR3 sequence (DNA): TGCGCCAGCAGCTTGGGGGTAGCGGGGGGACAAGAGACCCAGTACTTC.

The CDR3 region is CASSFVAGPYNEQFF. The CDR3 nucleotides read TGTGCCAGCAGCTTCGTAGCGGGGCCCTACAATGAGCAGTTCTTC. The chain uses TRBV13 and TRBJ2-1, with 8 positions matching TRBD2. The J segment lost 2 bases and the V segment lost 3 bases, leaving 3 bases of the junction unmatched. The CDR3 has 15 amino acids. CDR1 is PRHDT and CDR2 is FYEKMQ in the germline V gene (reference sequence).

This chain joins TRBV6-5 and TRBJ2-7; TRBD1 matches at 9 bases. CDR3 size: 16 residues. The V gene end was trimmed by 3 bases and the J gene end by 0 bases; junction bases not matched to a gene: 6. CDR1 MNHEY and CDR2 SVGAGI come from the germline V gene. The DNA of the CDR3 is TGTGCCAGCAGTTATTCCGGGACAGGGTTCTCCTACGAGCAGTACTTC. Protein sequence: CASSYSGTGFSYEQYF.

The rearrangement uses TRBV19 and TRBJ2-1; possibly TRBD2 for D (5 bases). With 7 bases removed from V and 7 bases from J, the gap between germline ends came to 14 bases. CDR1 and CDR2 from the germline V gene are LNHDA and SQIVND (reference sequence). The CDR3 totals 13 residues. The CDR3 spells CASKGGPNNEQFF. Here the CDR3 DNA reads TGTGCCAGTAAGGGCGGGCCTAATAATGAGCAGTTCTTC.

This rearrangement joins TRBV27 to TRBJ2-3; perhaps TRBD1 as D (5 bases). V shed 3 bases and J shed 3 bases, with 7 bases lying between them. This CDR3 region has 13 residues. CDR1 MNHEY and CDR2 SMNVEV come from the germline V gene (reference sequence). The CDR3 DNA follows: TGTGCCAGCAGTTTCAGGGTTACAGATACGCAGTATTTT. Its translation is CASSFRVTDTQYF.

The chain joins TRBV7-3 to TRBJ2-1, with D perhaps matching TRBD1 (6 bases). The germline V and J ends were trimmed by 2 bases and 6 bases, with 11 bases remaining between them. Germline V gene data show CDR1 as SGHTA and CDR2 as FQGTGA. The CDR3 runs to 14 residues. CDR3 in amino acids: CASSLGIGGNEQFF. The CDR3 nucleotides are TGTGCCAGCAGCTTAGGGATAGGGGGCAATGAGCAGTTCTTC. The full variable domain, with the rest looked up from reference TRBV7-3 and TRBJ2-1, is GAGVSQTPSNKVTEKGKYVELRCDPISGHTALYWYRQSLGQGPEFLIYFQGTGAADDSGLPNDRFFAVRPEGSVSTLKIQRTERGDSAVYLCASSLGIGGNEQFFGPGTRLTVL.

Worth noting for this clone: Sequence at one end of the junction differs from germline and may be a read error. The CDR3 reads CSAREGAGGF. CDR3 DNA: TGCAGTGCCCGAGAGGGGGCGGGGGGCTTC. The chain carries TRBV20-1 and TRBJ2-7; D might be TRBD2 (8 bases). Germline CDR1 is DFQATT and CDR2 is SNEGSKA (reference sequence). The CDR3 runs 10 residues.

Here the CDR3 reads CASSWTGTGPTYEQYF. CDR3 nucleotides: TGCGCCAGCAGCTGGACCGGGACAGGGCCGACCTACGAGCAGTACTTC. The genes are TRBV5-1 and TRBJ2-5, with TRBD1 identical over 9 bases. The J call may not be correct, given that the DNA end is closer to TRBJ2-7. Germline V lookup: CDR1 SGHRS, CDR2 YFSETQ. The CDR3 length is 16 residues.

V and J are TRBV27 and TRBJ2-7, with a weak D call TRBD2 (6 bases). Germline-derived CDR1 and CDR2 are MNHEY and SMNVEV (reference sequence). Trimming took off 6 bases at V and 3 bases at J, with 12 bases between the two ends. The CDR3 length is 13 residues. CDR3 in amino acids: CASSWDGGYEQYF. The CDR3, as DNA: TGTGCCAGCAGCTGGGACGGGGGCTACGAGCAGTACTTC.

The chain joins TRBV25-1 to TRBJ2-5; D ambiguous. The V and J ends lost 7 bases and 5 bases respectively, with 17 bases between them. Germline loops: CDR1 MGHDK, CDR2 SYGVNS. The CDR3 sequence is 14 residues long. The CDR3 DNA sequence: TGTGCCAGCACTGCACCCGGTACGGGTGAGACCCAGTACTTC. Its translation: CASTAPGTGETQYF.

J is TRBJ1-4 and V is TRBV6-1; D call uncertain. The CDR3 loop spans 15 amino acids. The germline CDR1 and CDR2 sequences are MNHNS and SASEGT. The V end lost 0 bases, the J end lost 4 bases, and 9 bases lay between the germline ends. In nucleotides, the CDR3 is TGTGCCAGCAGTGAAGCCCGGGTAGTTAATGAAAAACTGTTTTTT. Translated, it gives CASSEARVVNEKLFF.

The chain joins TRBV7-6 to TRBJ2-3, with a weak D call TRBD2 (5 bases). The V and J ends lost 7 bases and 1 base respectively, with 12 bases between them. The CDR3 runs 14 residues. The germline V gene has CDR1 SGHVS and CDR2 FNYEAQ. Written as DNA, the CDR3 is TGTGCCAGCAACCCTTTTAGCGGCACAGATACGCAGTATTTT. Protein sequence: CASNPFSGTDTQYF.

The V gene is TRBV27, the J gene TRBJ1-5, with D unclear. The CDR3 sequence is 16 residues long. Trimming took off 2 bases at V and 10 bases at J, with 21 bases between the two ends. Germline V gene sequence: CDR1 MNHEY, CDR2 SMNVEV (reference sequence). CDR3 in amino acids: CASSLKASSPGCPQHF. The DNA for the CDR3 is TGTGCCAGCAGTTTAAAAGCGTCCTCGCCTGGTTGTCCCCAGCATTTT.

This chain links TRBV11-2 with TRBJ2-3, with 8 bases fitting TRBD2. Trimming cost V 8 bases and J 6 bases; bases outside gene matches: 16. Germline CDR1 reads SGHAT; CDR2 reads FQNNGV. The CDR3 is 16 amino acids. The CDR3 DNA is TGTGCCAGCGGCCGAATCGGACTAGCTGGAGGGGATACGCAGTATTTT. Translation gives CASGRIGLAGGDTQYF.

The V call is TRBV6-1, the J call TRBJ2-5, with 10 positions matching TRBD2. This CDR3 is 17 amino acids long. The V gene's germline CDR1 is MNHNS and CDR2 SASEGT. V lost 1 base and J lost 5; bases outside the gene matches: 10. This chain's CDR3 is CASSEDGAGGPRETQYF. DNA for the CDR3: TGTGCCAGCAGTGAAGATGGAGCGGGAGGGCCCCGGGAGACCCAGTACTTC.

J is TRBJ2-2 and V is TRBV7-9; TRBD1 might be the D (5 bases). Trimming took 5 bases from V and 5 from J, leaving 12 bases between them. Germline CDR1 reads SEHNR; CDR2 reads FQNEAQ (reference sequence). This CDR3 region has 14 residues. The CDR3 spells CASSLTQGTGELFF. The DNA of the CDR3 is TGTGCCAGCAGCCTTACCCAGGGTACCGGGGAGCTGTTTTTT. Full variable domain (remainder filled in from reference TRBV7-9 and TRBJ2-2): DTGVSQNPRHKITKRGQNVTFRCDPISEHNRLYWYRQTLGQGPEFLTYFQNEAQLEKSRLLSDRFSAERPKGSFSTLEIQRTEQGDSAMYLCASSLTQGTGELFFGEGSRLTVL.

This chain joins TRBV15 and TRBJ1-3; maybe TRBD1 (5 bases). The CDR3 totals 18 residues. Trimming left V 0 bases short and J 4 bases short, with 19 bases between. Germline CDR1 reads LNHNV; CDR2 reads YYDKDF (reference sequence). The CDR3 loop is CATSRDTVRAFTGNTIYF. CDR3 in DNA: TGTGCCACCAGCAGAGATACGGTCAGGGCGTTTACCGGAAACACCATATATTTT.

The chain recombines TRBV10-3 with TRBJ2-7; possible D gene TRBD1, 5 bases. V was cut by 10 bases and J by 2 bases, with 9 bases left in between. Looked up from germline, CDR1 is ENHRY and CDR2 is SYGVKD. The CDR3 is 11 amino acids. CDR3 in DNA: TGTGCCACCAGACAGACCTACGAGCAGTACTTC. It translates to CATRQTYEQYF.

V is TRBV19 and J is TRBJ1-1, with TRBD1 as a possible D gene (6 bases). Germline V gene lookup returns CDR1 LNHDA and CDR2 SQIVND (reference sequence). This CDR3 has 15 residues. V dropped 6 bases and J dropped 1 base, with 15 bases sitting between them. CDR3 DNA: TGTGCCAGTAGCCCCTCACAGGGACCGAACACTGAAGCTTTCTTT. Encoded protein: CASSPSQGPNTEAFF.

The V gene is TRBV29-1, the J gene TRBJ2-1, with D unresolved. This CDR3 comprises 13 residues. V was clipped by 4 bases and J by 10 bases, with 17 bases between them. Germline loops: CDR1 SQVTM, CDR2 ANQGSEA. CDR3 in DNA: TGCAGCGTTGGTCTTCCGTTTCGTCTAGAGCAGTTCTTC. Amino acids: CSVGLPFRLEQFF.

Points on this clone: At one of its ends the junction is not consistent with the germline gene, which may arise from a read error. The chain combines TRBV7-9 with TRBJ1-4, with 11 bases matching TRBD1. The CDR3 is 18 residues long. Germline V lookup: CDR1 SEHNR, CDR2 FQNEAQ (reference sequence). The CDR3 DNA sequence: TGTTCCAGCAGCTTAGTTGGGGTTACGGACAGGGGGCTCGAAAAACTGTTTTTT. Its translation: CSSSLVGVTDRGLEKLFF.

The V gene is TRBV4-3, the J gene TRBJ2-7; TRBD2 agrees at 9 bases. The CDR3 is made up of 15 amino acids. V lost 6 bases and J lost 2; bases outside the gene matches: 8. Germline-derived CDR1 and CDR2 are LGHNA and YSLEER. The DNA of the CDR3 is TGCGCCAGCAGTCGACTCAGCGGGGGGCCCTACGAGCAGTACTTC. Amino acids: CASSRLSGGPYEQYF.